One sample yielded the 19 T cell receptor beta chains listed below, sequenced in a study of OX40 agonist ivuxolimab in advanced cancers. Sequencing used immunoSEQ multiplex PCR; TCRdb keeps in-frame clones, though not all of them. The sample has 70,000 to 75,000 clones, 92% seen once; the top ten hold around 0.46%. Sequences were derived from CD4+ or CD8+ T cells sorted from blood, sampled in a trial of the OX40 agonist ivuxolimab. The receptors come from an adult with an advanced solid tumor such as melanoma, head and neck, liver or kidney cancer.

This chain connects TRBV21-1 to TRBJ2-1; the table assigns TRBD1, which was not confirmed against the DNA. TRBV21-1 is deemed a pseudogene. The CDR3 is 17 amino acids. The CDR3 spells CASRKDSIPRSYNEQFF. For the CDR3, the DNA is TGTGCCAGCAGAAAAGACAGTATTCCGCGATCCTACAATGAGCAGTTCTTC.

V gene TRBV7-6 combines with J gene TRBJ2-2, with a weak D call TRBD1 (6 bases). This CDR3 has 16 residues. The V gene lost 5 bases and the J gene lost 1 base, with 14 bases spanning the gap. Looked up from germline, CDR1 is SGHVS and CDR2 is FNYEAQ. The CDR3 nucleotides are TGTGCCAGCAGCCCCCTAACAGGGCGGAACACCGGGGAGCTGTTTTTT. Translated, it gives CASSPLTGRNTGELFF.

J is TRBJ1-1 and V is TRBV7-2, with D possibly TRBD1 on 6 matching bases. V was pared by 5 bases and J by 1 base, with 17 bases between. The CDR3 runs 16 residues. The germline gives CDR1 SGHTA, CDR2 FQGNSA. The CDR3 reads CASSLDSGAPNTEAFF. CDR3 nucleotides: TGTGCCAGCAGCCTCGACTCAGGGGCACCGAACACTGAAGCTTTCTTT. Filled out from reference TRBV7-2 and TRBJ1-1, the complete variable domain reads GAGVSQSPSNKVTEKGKDVELRCDPISGHTALYWYRQSLGQGLEFLIYFQGNSAPDKSGLPSDRFSAERTGGSVSTLTIQRTQQEDSAVYLCASSLDSGAPNTEAFFGQGTRLTVV.

The chain recombines TRBV19 with TRBJ1-5, with a tentative D call TRBD1 (5 bases). Deletions cut 5 bases from V and 5 bases from J, with 13 bases between. The CDR3 is 14 residues long. Germline CDR1 reads LNHDA; CDR2 reads SQIVND (reference sequence). The DNA of the CDR3 is TGTGCCAGTAGTTTACAGGAGACCCATCAGCCCCAGCATTTT. Protein: CASSLQETHQPQHF.

The rearrangement uses TRBV7-2 and TRBJ2-7; D may be TRBD2 (5 bases). V was clipped by 1 base and J by 3 bases, with 13 bases between them. This CDR3 spans 15 amino acids. The germline gives CDR1 SGHTA, CDR2 FQGNSA. In nucleotides, the CDR3 is TGTGCCAGCAGCTTAGAGCCGCGGGTGCACTACGAGCAGTACTTC. Amino acids: CASSLEPRVHYEQYF. The full variable domain, with the rest looked up from reference TRBV7-2 and TRBJ2-7, is GAGVSQSPSNKVTEKGKDVELRCDPISGHTALYWYRQSLGQGLEFLIYFQGNSAPDKSGLPSDRFSAERTGGSVSTLTIQRTQQEDSAVYLCASSLEPRVHYEQYFGPGTRLTVT.

This chain uses TRBV5-6 with TRBJ1-2; perhaps TRBD1 as D (6 bases). The V gene lost 3 bases and the J gene lost 2 bases, with 17 bases spanning the gap. The CDR3 runs to 16 residues. Germline V gives CDR1 SGHDT, CDR2 YYEEEE. CDR3 in amino acids: CASSSLKRTANYGYTF. CDR3 coding DNA: TGTGCCAGCAGCTCCCTTAAGAGGACAGCCAACTATGGCTACACCTTC.

The J gene is TRBJ1-2, the V gene TRBV20-1; D ambiguous. Between the trimmed V and J ends, which lost 3 bases and 0 bases, there was a span of 2 bases. CDR1 and CDR2 from the germline V gene are DFQATT and SNEGSKA (reference sequence). This CDR3 is 11 amino acids long. The CDR3 is CSARANYGYTF. The CDR3 DNA reads TGCAGTGCTAGGGCTAACTATGGCTACACCTTC.

This chain joins TRBV4-1 and TRBJ1-2; no clear D gene. Trimming stripped 5 bases from V and 0 bases from J, with 22 bases between. This CDR3 has 18 amino acids. In germline, CDR1 is MGHRA, CDR2 YSYEKL. The CDR3 here is CASSVGLRLKQTNYGYTF. In DNA, the CDR3 is TGCGCCAGCAGCGTTGGACTGAGGCTGAAACAAACTAACTATGGCTACACCTTC.

V is TRBV30 and J is TRBJ2-3; 7 bases agree with TRBD2. The CDR3 spans 12 residues. In germline, CDR1 is GTSNPN, CDR2 SVGIG (reference sequence). CDR3 sequence reads: CGWGRGQDTQYF. The CDR3 nucleotides are TGTGGGTGGGGGAGGGGCCAAGATACGCAGTATTTT.

The V and J genes are TRBV29-1 and TRBJ2-2, with no clear D. CDR1 is SQVTM and CDR2 is ANQGSEA in the germline V gene. V gave up 4 bases and J gave up 0 bases, with 9 bases separating them. This CDR3 contains 14 residues. CDR3 DNA sequence: TGCAGCGTTGCCTTCCGGACGAACACCGGGGAGCTGTTTTTT. Amino acid sequence: CSVAFRTNTGELFF.

This chain joins TRBV18 and TRBJ2-1; 10 bases line up with TRBD2. The trim removed 2 bases at V and 9 bases at J, leaving 7 bases unmatched. This CDR3 comprises 15 residues. The germline V gene encodes CDR1 KGHSH and CDR2 LQKENI. The CDR3 DNA reads TGTGCCAGCTCACCAACTGTCTTAGCGGGAGGTGAGCAGTTCTTC. Residues: CASSPTVLAGGEQFF.

This clone was seen only once. V and J are TRBV9 and TRBJ2-3; the match to TRBD2 covers 14 bases. The length of the CDR3 is 16 residues. CDR1 and CDR2 from the germline V gene are SGDLS and YYNGEE. J lost 6 bases, V lost 2 bases, and 5 bases had no gene match. As DNA, the CDR3 is TGTGCCAGCAGCGTCGGGACTAGCGGGAGAGCGGATACGCAGTATTTT. Translating it yields CASSVGTSGRADTQYF.

V usage is TRBV18 and J usage is TRBJ2-1; TRBD1 matches at 10 bases. Germline CDR1 KGHSH, CDR2 LQKENI. V shed 2 bases and J 9 bases; nucleotides not matched to a gene: 10. The CDR3 runs to 16 residues. The CDR3 reads CASSPSRETGGGEQFF. The CDR3, as DNA: TGTGCCAGCTCACCATCGCGCGAGACAGGGGGCGGTGAGCAGTTCTTC. Together with reference TRBV18 and TRBJ2-1, the CDR3 gives the full variable domain: NAGVMQNPRHLVRRRGQEARLRCSPMKGHSHVYWYRQLPEEGLKFMVYLQKENIIDESGMPKERFSAEFPKEGPSILRIQQVVRGDSAAYFCASSPSRETGGGEQFFGPGTRLTVL.

The chain carries TRBV11-3 and TRBJ2-3; D gene uncertain. V was shortened by 2 bases and J by 2 bases, with 2 bases between the two germline ends. Germline CDR1 SGHNT, CDR2 YENEEA. The CDR3 is made up of 12 amino acids. CDR3 protein: CASSLNTDTQYF. CDR3 coding DNA: TGTGCCAGCAGCTTAAACACAGATACGCAGTATTTT.

V and J are TRBV6-1 and TRBJ2-7; 9 bases line up with TRBD1. This CDR3 is built from 14 residues. Unmatched junction bases numbered 10, after V lost 6 bases and J lost 7 bases. Per the germline V gene, CDR1 is MNHNS and CDR2 is SASEGT. The CDR3 DNA is TGTGCCAGCAGCGCCCGGACAGGGGTGCAGGAGCAGTACTTC. Encoded protein: CASSARTGVQEQYF.

The chain recombines TRBV15 with TRBJ1-5; 12 positions agree with TRBD1. The germline CDR1 and CDR2 sequences are LNHNV and YYDKDF (reference sequence). The CDR3 is 22 amino acids. Trimming cost V 0 bases and J 3 bases; bases outside gene matches: 18. In DNA, the CDR3 is TGTGCCACCAGCAGAGATCTCTGGGACAGGGGGCTAGTTTGGGGCTCCAATCAGCCCCAGCATTTT. This gives the protein CATSRDLWDRGLVWGSNQPQHF.

The DNA for the CDR3 is TGCGCCAGCAGCCAAGAAGTTAGCGGGGGTACCTACGAGCAGTACTTC. Translating gives CASSQEVSGGTYEQYF. This chain joins TRBV4-3 and TRBJ2-7, with 9 nucleotides matching TRBD2. The V and J ends lost 0 bases and 2 bases, in that order; junction bases with no gene match: 5. This CDR3 is 16 amino acids long. CDR1 is LGHNA and CDR2 is YSLEER in the germline V gene.

The chain recombines TRBV10-2 with TRBJ1-2, with D perhaps TRBD1 (5 bases). Germline assignment: CDR1 WSHSY and CDR2 SAAADI. The CDR3 has 16 amino acids. V dropped 2 bases and J dropped 4 bases, with 17 bases sitting between them. Here the CDR3 reads CASSERKEGPRYGYTF. In DNA form, the CDR3 reads TGCGCCAGCAGTGAGAGGAAGGAGGGGCCCCGCTATGGCTACACCTTC.

The chain uses TRBV4-3 and TRBJ2-2, with a possible D match to TRBD2 (5 bases). V lost 1 base, J lost 0 bases, and 9 bases lay in between. The germline V gene encodes CDR1 LGHNA and CDR2 YSLEER. CDR3 length: 16 residues. The DNA for the CDR3 is TGCGCCAGCAGCCAAGGAGGGAGTACGAACACCGGGGAGCTGTTTTTT. This sequence encodes CASSQGGSTNTGELFF.